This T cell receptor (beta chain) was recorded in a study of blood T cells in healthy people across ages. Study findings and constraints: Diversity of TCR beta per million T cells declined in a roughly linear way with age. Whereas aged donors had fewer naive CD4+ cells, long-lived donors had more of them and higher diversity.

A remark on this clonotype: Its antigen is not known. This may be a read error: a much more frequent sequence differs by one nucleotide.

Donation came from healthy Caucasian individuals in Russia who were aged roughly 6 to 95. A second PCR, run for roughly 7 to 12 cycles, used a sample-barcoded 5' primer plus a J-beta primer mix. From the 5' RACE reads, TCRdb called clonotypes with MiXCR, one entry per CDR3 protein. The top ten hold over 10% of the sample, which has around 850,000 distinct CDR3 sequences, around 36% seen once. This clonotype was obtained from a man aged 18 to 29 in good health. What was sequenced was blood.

This CDR3 reads CASNQVVGVRSGANVLTF. The CDR3 DNA is TGCGCCAGCAACCAAGTCGTGGGGGTGAGGTCTGGGGCCAACGTCCTGACTTTC. This chain uses TRBV4-3 with TRBJ2-6; D may correspond to TRBD1 or TRBD2 (5 bases each). The CDR3 has 18 amino acids. Germline CDR1 LGHNA, CDR2 YSLEER.